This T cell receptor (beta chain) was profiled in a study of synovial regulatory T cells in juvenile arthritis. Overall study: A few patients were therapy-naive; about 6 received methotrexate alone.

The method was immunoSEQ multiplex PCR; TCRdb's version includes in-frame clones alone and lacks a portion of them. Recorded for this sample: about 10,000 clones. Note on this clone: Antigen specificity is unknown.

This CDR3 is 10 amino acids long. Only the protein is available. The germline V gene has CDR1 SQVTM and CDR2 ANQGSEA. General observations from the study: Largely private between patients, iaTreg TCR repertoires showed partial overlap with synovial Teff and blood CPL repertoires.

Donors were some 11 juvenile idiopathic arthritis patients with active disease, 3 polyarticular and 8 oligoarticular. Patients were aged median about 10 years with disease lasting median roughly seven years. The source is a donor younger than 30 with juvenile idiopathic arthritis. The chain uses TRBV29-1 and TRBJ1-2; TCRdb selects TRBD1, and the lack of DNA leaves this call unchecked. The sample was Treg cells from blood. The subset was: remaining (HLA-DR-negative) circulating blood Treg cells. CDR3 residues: CSVGPDGYTF.